Listed below are T cell receptor beta chains from one sample, sequenced in a study of blood T cell repertoires in COVID-19. Assay: immunoSEQ multiplex PCR; the TCRdb copy retains only in-frame clones and omits some. The sample lists some 370,000 clones; about four fifths were seen once. Material: PBMCs or T cells enriched from blood (not recorded which). Every receptor here comes from a woman aged 45-65 years who had recovered from COVID-19. Each CDR3 is given with its conserved first and last residue. A D gene is named only where the DNA matches it firmly. Some rows mark clone size as missing; the rest say once, few, many or name a class of expanded clone.

-,TRBJ1-2,TRBV7-8,-,TGTGCCAGCACCCGCTCTGACAGGTTGGACTATGGCTACACCTTC,CASTRSDRLDYGYTF
-,TRBJ1-1,TRBV7-9,-,TGTGCCAGCAGCTTCCAGGCCCCCATGAACACTGAAGCTTTCTTT,CASSFQAPMNTEAFF
few,TRBJ1-1,TRBV19,-,TGTGCCAGTAGTATTAGTGAGCTCTCTGAAGCTTTCTTT,CASSISELSEAFF
-,TRBJ1-1,TRBV2,TRBD1,TGTGCCAGCAGTCCGGGACAGGGGGCCTCTAACACTGAAGCTTTCTTT,CASSPGQGASNTEAFF
-,TRBJ1-2,TRBV5-1,TRBD1,TGCGCCAGCAGCGGAGAGACAGGGGCTAACTATGGCTACACCTTC,CASSGETGANYGYTF
-,TRBJ2-1,TRBV11-3,-,TGTGCCAGCGCCGTAATTTCTATAGAGCAGTTCTTC,CASAVISIEQFF
-,TRBJ2-1,TRBV5-6,TRBD1,TGTGCCAGCACCCCATACCGGGACAGCCGAGGCGGTGAGCAGTTCTTC,CASTPYRDSRGGEQFF
-,TRBJ2-2,TRBV4-2,TRBD2,TGTGCCAGCAGCCAAGATCTTGCTAGCGGGGAAAGGACCGGGGAGCTGTTTTTT,CASSQDLASGERTGELFF
once,TRBJ1-2,TRBV7-2,-,TGTGCCAGCAGCTTTGGGACATATGGCTACACCTTC,CASSFGTYGYTF
-,TRBJ1-5,TRBV7-6,-,TGTGCCAGCAGCTTAGGGGCCAGTGGTTTGGATCAGCCCCAGCATTTT,CASSLGASGLDQPQHF
-,TRBJ2-5,TRBV4-2,TRBD2,TGTGCCAGCAGCCAAGAACCTAGCGGGCCAGGGACCCAGTACTTC,CASSQEPSGPGTQYF
-,TRBJ2-5,TRBV5-5,TRBD1,TGTGCCAGCAGCTTGTCAGCCAGGGACAGGGAGACCCAGTACTTC,CASSLSARDRETQYF
-,TRBJ2-1,TRBV2,TRBD2,TGTGCCAGCACCTTGAGCGGGGGCCTCCCTCGAAATGAGCAGTTCTTC,CASTLSGGLPRNEQFF
-,TRBJ1-2,TRBV7-9,-,TGTGCCAGCAGCTTAGATAGCGGGAGGTACGATGGCTACACCTTC,CASSLDSGRYDGYTF
-,TRBJ1-3,TRBV7-2,TRBD1,TGTGCCAGCAGCTTAGGGGGACAGGGGCTCCTGAGCTCTGGAAACACCATATATTTT,CASSLGGQGLLSSGNTIYF
few,TRBJ1-3,TRBV18,TRBD1,TGTGCCAGCTCACCAACGGGACAGGGGGCCAGTGGAAACACCATATATTTT,CASSPTGQGASGNTIYF
-,TRBJ1-2,TRBV6-5,-,TGTGCCAGCACGGCAGGGGCCGACTATGGCTACACCTTC,CASTAGADYGYTF
-,TRBJ1-6,TRBV7-3,TRBD1,TGTGCCAGCAGCCAATTCTCAGGGGGCAGGAATTCACCCCTCCACTTT,CASSQFSGGRNSPLHF
-,TRBJ2-7,TRBV7-8,-,TGTGCCAGCAGCCTCGCAGAAACCTACGAGCAGTACTTC,CASSLAETYEQYF
-,TRBJ1-1,TRBV7-8,-,TGTGCCAGCAGCTCCCAGTCCACCCCTGGCACTGAAGCTTTCTTT,CASSSQSTPGTEAFF
-,TRBJ2-1,TRBV30,-,TGTGCCTGGAGTAGGTTGGGACTTGGTGAGCAGTTCTTC,CAWSRLGLGEQFF
-,TRBJ1-2,TRBV18,-,TGTGCCAGCTCACCAGGGGCAGATGACTACACCTTC,CASSPGADDYTF
few,TRBJ2-2,TRBV7-7,TRBD2,TGTGCCAGCAGCTTGAGAGCGGGAGGCACCGGGGAGCTGTTTTTT,CASSLRAGGTGELFF
-,TRBJ1-5,TRBV23-1,-,TGCGCCAGCCTCGAACCGGGACAACAGAATCAGCCCCAGCATTTT,CASLEPGQQNQPQHF
-,TRBJ1-5,TRBV7-2,TRBD1,TGTGCCAGCAGCCCCAAGAGGACAGGGGGGGAGAATCAGCCCCAGCATTTT,CASSPKRTGGENQPQHF
-,TRBJ1-3,TRBV5-4,TRBD1,TGTGCCAGCAGCTTACCCGGGACAGGGCTTCCCATATATTTT,CASSLPGTGLPIYF
-,TRBJ1-5,TRBV2,-,TGTGCCAGCAGTGACGGCAGGTCGAATCAGCCCCAGCATTTT,CASSDGRSNQPQHF
-,TRBJ2-5,TRBV11-2,-,TGTGCCAGCAGCCCCCCCCCAACGGGGGTGGAGACCCAGTACTTC,CASSPPPTGVETQYF
-,TRBJ2-7,TRBV28,TRBD1,TGTGCCAGCAGTTCCCTGGGACAGCACCCATCCTACGAGCAGTACTTC,CASSSLGQHPSYEQYF
-,TRBJ1-4,TRBV5-6,-,TGTGCCAGCAGCTTGATCGGGGGGACTAATGAAAAACTGTTTTTT,CASSLIGGTNEKLFF
once,TRBJ1-2,TRBV30,TRBD1,TGTGCCTGGAGTAGACAGGGGGATACTGGCTACACCTTC,CAWSRQGDTGYTF
-,TRBJ2-2,TRBV19,-,TGTGCCAGTAGTAGCGGGACAGCGAACACCGGGGAGCTGTTTTTT,CASSSGTANTGELFF
-,TRBJ1-4,TRBV19,-,TGTGCCAGTAGTATCGGAGGGGCTACAAATGAAAAACTGTTTTTT,CASSIGGATNEKLFF
-,TRBJ2-2,TRBV27,TRBD2,TGTGCCAGCAGTATACCCCGGGGAGGGAGCACCGGGGAGCTGTTTTTT,CASSIPRGGSTGELFF
-,TRBJ2-5,TRBV5-1,TRBD1,TGCGCCAGCAGCGGGGGACTGGGACAGGGACAAGAGACCCAGTACTTC,CASSGGLGQGQETQYF
-,TRBJ1-1,TRBV5-4,TRBD1,TGTGCCAGCAGCTTGGGGGCCGGGACAGGTGAAGCTTTCTTT,CASSLGAGTGEAFF
-,TRBJ2-7,TRBV29-1,-,TGCAGCGTTCGTCAGACCTACGAGCAGTACTTC,CSVRQTYEQYF
-,TRBJ2-7,TRBV6-2/TRBV6-3,TRBD2,TGTGCCAGCAGTTACTCGGTGCGGGAGGGCCTGAGGTACGAGCAGTACTTC,CASSYSVREGLRYEQYF
-,TRBJ1-5,TRBV27,TRBD1,TGTGCCAGCAAACAGGGGCGGTATAGCAATCAGCCCCAGCATTTT,CASKQGRYSNQPQHF
-,TRBJ1-1,TRBV6-6,-,TGTGCCAGCAGTTACACCGGACTGCCCGCTGAAGCTTTCTTT,CASSYTGLPAEAFF
few,TRBJ2-7,TRBV3-1/TRBV3-2,-,TGTGCCAGCAGCCAGGGGCAGGGGTGGGACGAGCAGTACTTC,CASSQGQGWDEQYF
once,TRBJ1-6,TRBV25-1,-,TGTGCCACTAGGACAGCCTATAATTCACCCCTCCACTTT,CATRTAYNSPLHF
-,TRBJ1-1,TRBV19,TRBD1,TGTGCCAGTAGTAACGCGCGACAGGGGCGCACTGAAGCTTTCTTT,CASSNARQGRTEAFF
-,TRBJ2-7,TRBV10-3,-,TGTGCCATCAGCCGGGGTGGTGGTGGCGAGCAGTACTTC,CAISRGGGGEQYF
-,TRBJ1-1,TRBV5-1,TRBD1,TGCGCCAGCAGCCTACCGGGACAGGGGAGCACTGAAGCTTTCTTT,CASSLPGQGSTEAFF
once,TRBJ2-1,TRBV5-1,TRBD1,TGCGCCAGCAGCTTGGGGGGACAGGGTTCCTACAATGAGCAGTTCTTC,CASSLGGQGSYNEQFF
once,TRBJ1-2,TRBV4-3,-,TGCGCCAGCAGCCAAGCATGGAGCTATGGCTACACCTTC,CASSQAWSYGYTF
-,TRBJ1-2,TRBV7-2,TRBD1,TGTGCCAGCAGCTTAGAAGCGTCAGGGGGCGGCTACACCTTC,CASSLEASGGGYTF
-,TRBJ2-3,TRBV12-3/TRBV12-4,-,TGTGCCAGCAAGGGGGGGGGAACAGATACGCAGTATTTT,CASKGGGTDTQYF
-,TRBJ1-6,TRBV30,-,TGTGCCTGGAGAGGGGCCTCCTATAATTCACCCCTCCACTTT,CAWRGASYNSPLHF
-,TRBJ1-6,TRBV12-3/TRBV12-4,-,TGTGCCAGCAGTTCCCCCACAGGAAACCTCCACTTT,CASSSPTGNLHF
few,TRBJ1-3,TRBV5-1,TRBD1,TGCGCCAGCAGCTTGGGGACAGGTTTTGGAAACACCATATATTTT,CASSLGTGFGNTIYF
-,TRBJ1-5,TRBV4-1,-,TGCGCCAGCAGCCAAGATTTCGTGCAGGGCGGATATAGCAATCAGCCCCAGCATTTT,CASSQDFVQGGYSNQPQHF
-,TRBJ2-3,TRBV5-1,-,TGCGCCAGCAGCATCGGACATATCACAGATACGCAGTATTTT,CASSIGHITDTQYF
-,TRBJ2-1,TRBV19,TRBD1,TGTGCCAGTACCCAGGACAGGGGGCTCCCGGTTGAGCAGTTCTTC,CASTQDRGLPVEQFF
-,TRBJ1-6,TRBV21-1,-,TGTGCCAGCACAACAGTAGGACACGTTAATAATTCACCCCTCCACTTT,CASTTVGHVNNSPLHF
-,TRBJ2-7,TRBV9,TRBD1,TGTGCCAGCAGTTCCGGGACAGGCTCCTACGAGCAGTACTTC,CASSSGTGSYEQYF
-,TRBJ2-7,TRBV6-5,-,TGTGCCAGCAGAGCGAGCGGGGCAAGGGGGGAGCAGTACTTC,CASRASGARGEQYF
-,TRBJ1-5,TRBV5-6,-,TGTGCCAGCAGCTCCAGCAGGAATCAGCCCCAGCATTTT,CASSSSRNQPQHF
-,TRBJ2-1,TRBV2,TRBD2,TGTGCCAGCCAGGCCCGGGCTAGCGGGGGGAATGAGCAGTTCTTC,CASQARASGGNEQFF